The clone carrying this T cell receptor (beta chain) was recorded at least ten times. Its antigen remains unknown. TCR beta CDR3 regions were amplified from RNA transcripts. HTBI primers were employed in a first-round RT-PCR of the TCR CDR3. TCRdb recomputed calls from the multiplex PCR reads with MiXCR, one row per CDR3 protein. The sample has 500,000 to 750,000 distinct CDR3 sequences; more than 13% are singletons. V was cut by 5 bases and J by 4 bases, with 3 bases left in between. There are 10 residues in the CDR3. The germline gives CDR1 SEHNR, CDR2 FQNEAQ (reference sequence). The data were taken from a study of T cells in Graves' hyperthyroidism and ophthalmopathy. Study-level findings and limits: Ophthalmopathy was identified by the model a median about seven months ahead of onset.

The chain couples TRBV7-9 to TRBJ2-7; D remains ambiguous. Sequencing input: blood. The origin of this receptor is a woman under 30 with Graves' ophthalmopathy. CDR3 sequence (DNA): TGTGCCAGCAGCCCATACGAGCAGTACTTC. Protein product: CASSPYEQYF.